What follows are 25 T cell receptor beta chains derived from one specimen sequenced in a study of T-cell memory formation after mild COVID-19. In TCRdb, the 5' RACE reads were re-called with MiXCR into one record per CDR3 protein. Of 390,000 or so distinct CDR3 sequences listed, 15% to 20% are singletons. The sequenced sample was PBMCs or a T cell subset sorted from them (not recorded which). The receptors come from a man aged 18 to 29 who had mild COVID-19 (a few samples of this study predate the infection). Cell type and time point are not known.

CDR3 DNA: TGTGCCAGCAGCTTAGGCCTAAGAGTGACAGGGCATGGCTACACCTTC. Translating it yields CASSLGLRVTGHGYTF. The chain links TRBV13 to TRBJ1-2, with 7 bases fitting TRBD1. The CDR3 length is 16 residues. J was trimmed by 6 bases and V by 0 bases; bases with no gene match: 10. Looked up from germline, CDR1 is PRHDT and CDR2 is FYEKMQ (reference sequence).

This clonotype was seen repeatedly, ten times or more. The chain combines TRBV29-1 with TRBJ2-5, with TRBD2 matching 11 bases. The V segment lost 5 bases and the J segment 7 bases; nucleotides outside the gene matches: 15. Germline values: CDR1 SQVTM, CDR2 ANQGSEA. The CDR3 covers 16 residues. CDR3 nucleotides: TGCAGCGTTAATCTAGCGGGGGGCGCTTATAAGGGGACCCAGTACTTC. Translation: CSVNLAGGAYKGTQYF.

V usage is TRBV5-1 and J usage is TRBJ2-7; 7 nucleotides align to TRBD1. Germline CDR1 SGHRS, CDR2 YFSETQ. The CDR3 totals 14 residues. Trimming removed 0 bases from V and 5 bases from J; junction bases left unmatched: 5. The CDR3 DNA sequence: TGCGCCAGCAGCTTGGGCCCAGGGGGAAACGAGCAGTACTTC. Translation gives CASSLGPGGNEQYF.

This rearrangement joins TRBV20-1 to TRBJ1-5; no definite D call. CDR1 DFQATT and CDR2 SNEGSKA come from the germline V gene (reference sequence). The CDR3 consists of 14 residues. V was trimmed by 0 bases and J by 0 bases, leaving 6 bases between them. The CDR3, as DNA: TGCAGTGCTAGAGAACACAATAGCAATCAGCCCCAGCATTTT. Translating gives CSAREHNSNQPQHF.

This clonotype was observed a handful of times. The rearrangement uses TRBV28 and TRBJ2-4, with D perhaps TRBD1 (5 bases). V was pared by 2 bases and J by 3 bases, with 14 bases between. The germline gives CDR1 MDHEN, CDR2 SYDVKM. The CDR3 has 16 amino acids. CDR3 nucleotide sequence: TGTGCCAGCAGTTTAAAATCAGGGATCGGCAAAAACATTCAGTACTTC. Translating it yields CASSLKSGIGKNIQYF.

V is TRBV5-1 and J is TRBJ2-7, with unresolved D. Per the germline V gene, CDR1 is SGHRS and CDR2 is YFSETQ. Between the trimmed V and J ends, which lost 3 bases and 0 bases, there was a span of 10 bases. The CDR3 is 14 residues long. This chain's CDR3 is CASSSTAGSYEQYF. The DNA of the CDR3 is TGCGCCAGCAGCTCTACAGCAGGCTCCTACGAGCAGTACTTC.

This clonotype was picked up one time. The rearrangement links TRBV7-9 to TRBJ1-2; 8 nucleotides align to TRBD1. The CDR3 runs 17 residues. V lost 1 base and J lost 2; bases outside the gene matches: 9. The germline CDR1 and CDR2 sequences are SEHNR and FQNEAQ (reference sequence). The CDR3, as DNA: TGTGCCAGCAGCTTAGGAGCAGGGGGCGCGGGCAACTATGGCTACACCTTC. Amino acids: CASSLGAGGAGNYGYTF.

This clonotype turned up a few times. V gene TRBV7-9 combines with J gene TRBJ1-6; D perhaps matches TRBD1 (5 bases). The CDR3 spans 14 residues. CDR1 and CDR2 (germline): SEHNR, FQNEAQ (reference sequence). With 5 bases removed from V and 12 bases from J, the gap between germline ends came to 17 bases. CDR3 sequence: CASSAVGGSRPLHF. CDR3 nucleotide sequence: TGTGCCAGCAGCGCCGTGGGGGGTTCTCGACCCCTCCACTTT.

In this sample, this clonotype turned up a few times. The J gene is TRBJ1-1, the V gene TRBV5-4, with D possibly TRBD1 on 6 matching bases. V was trimmed by 3 bases and J by 8 bases, leaving 11 bases between them. The CDR3 loop spans 12 amino acids. Germline CDR1 and CDR2: SGHNT and YYREEE (reference sequence). CDR3 nucleotide sequence: TGTGCCAGCAGCTGGGGACAACTCGAAGCTTTCTTT. Its protein product is CASSWGQLEAFF.

This clonotype was seen repeatedly, ten times or more. In DNA form, the CDR3 reads TGTGCCAGCAGCTTATGGAGGGGTGGAGATACGCAGTATTTT. It encodes CASSLWRGGDTQYF. This rearrangement joins TRBV7-3 to TRBJ2-3; D is perhaps TRBD2 (6 bases). The CDR3 consists of 14 residues. Trimming left V 2 bases short and J 5 bases short, with 11 bases between. The V gene's germline CDR1 is SGHTA and CDR2 FQGTGA.

The chain recombines TRBV29-1 with TRBJ1-3; possibly TRBD1 for D (5 bases). V lost 4 bases and J lost 4, with 17 bases in between. The CDR3 has 15 residues. From germline, CDR1 is SQVTM and CDR2 ANQGSEA. CDR3 in DNA: TGCAGCGTTGGCGACCTTGGGGCGGCGGGAAACACCATATATTTT. Translated, it gives CSVGDLGAAGNTIYF.

This clonotype showed up just a few times. The chain recombines TRBV7-9 with TRBJ2-7, with a weak D call TRBD2 (6 bases). Looked up from germline, CDR1 is SEHNR and CDR2 is FQNEAQ (reference sequence). Deletions cut 1 base from V and 4 bases from J, with 8 bases between. This CDR3 contains 13 residues. This CDR3 reads CASSLGGDYEQYV. The CDR3 region has the DNA TGTGCCAGCAGCTTAGGGGGGGATTACGAGCAGTACGTC.

The chain carries TRBV7-6 and TRBJ2-1; tentatively, D is TRBD1 or TRBD2 (6 bases each). CDR1 is SGHVS, CDR2 FNYEAQ, per germline. The CDR3 consists of 17 residues. V lost 5 bases and J 0 bases, leaving 17 bases between the germline ends. The CDR3 sequence is CASSPSIGGRSYNEQFF. In DNA form, the CDR3 reads TGTGCCAGCAGCCCCTCCATCGGGGGCCGCTCCTACAATGAGCAGTTCTTC.

The chain links TRBV12-3 or TRBV12-4 to TRBJ2-3, with D possibly being TRBD2 (5 bases). This CDR3 has 11 residues. V was trimmed by 6 bases and J by 8 bases, leaving 9 bases between them. CDR3 DNA: TGTGCCAGCAGCCGGGATTTTACGCAGTATTTT. It yields the protein CASSRDFTQYF.

This clonotype was observed a few times. The rearrangement joins TRBV20-1 to TRBJ2-3; 8 nucleotides agree with TRBD1. The CDR3 has 14 amino acids. From germline, CDR1 is DFQATT and CDR2 SNEGSKA (reference sequence). V was clipped by 6 bases and J by 2 bases; unmatched bases: 7. CDR3 protein: CSADGDRNTDTQYF. Here the CDR3 DNA reads TGCAGTGCCGACGGGGACAGGAACACAGATACGCAGTATTTT.

As to this clonotype: Possible read error: a much larger clone is one base away. The genes are TRBV7-6 and TRBJ2-2, with D unresolved. The germline gives CDR1 SGHVS, CDR2 FNYEAQ. Trimming removed 1 base from V and 4 bases from J, with 4 bases in between. There are 13 residues in the CDR3. This CDR3 is CASSLEITGELFF. The CDR3 region has the DNA TGTGCCAGCAGCTTAGAAATCACCGGGGAGCTGTTTTTT.

This clonotype has a handful of counts. V and J are TRBV6-2 or TRBV6-3 and TRBJ2-3; perhaps D is TRBD1 or TRBD2 (5 bases each). Between the trimmed V and J ends, which lost 8 bases and 0 bases, there was a span of 18 bases. The CDR3 has 16 residues. Germline V gene data show CDR1 as MNHEY and CDR2 as SVGEGT. CDR3 sequence (DNA): TGTGCCAGCTCAAGACTGCCGGGACCGAGCACAGATACGCAGTATTTT. Amino acid sequence: CASSRLPGPSTDTQYF.

This clonotype was found a few times. This chain links TRBV5-6 with TRBJ2-2; TRBD1 matches 9 bases. The CDR3 loop spans 16 amino acids. V gave up 4 bases and J gave up 3 bases; unmatched junction bases: 7. CDR1 and CDR2 (germline): SGHDT, YYEEEE. The CDR3 DNA reads as TGTGCCAGCAGCCCACTTGACAGGGGGTACACCGGGGAGCTGTTTTTT. Translated: CASSPLDRGYTGELFF.

This clonotype was counted between two and nine times. V gene TRBV6-6 combines with J gene TRBJ1-2; no firm D call. CDR1 is MNHNY and CDR2 is SVGAGI in the germline V gene (reference sequence). V was shortened by 2 bases and J by 4 bases, with 8 bases between the two germline ends. The CDR3 loop spans 13 amino acids. The CDR3 DNA reads as TGTGCCAGCAGTTACAGAGTAATCTATGGCTACACCTTC. This encodes CASSYRVIYGYTF.

This clonotype came up a few times. The chain is built from TRBV4-2 and TRBJ2-5, with TRBD1 identical over 7 bases. In germline, CDR1 is LGHNA, CDR2 YNFKEQ. The CDR3 sequence is 15 residues long. Trimming cost V 1 base and J 2 bases; bases outside gene matches: 4. This chain's CDR3 is CASSQGKQGQETQYF. Here the CDR3 DNA reads TGTGCCAGCAGCCAAGGGAAACAGGGGCAAGAGACCCAGTACTTC.

This clonotype has ten or more counts. The chain is built from TRBV6-2 or TRBV6-3 and TRBJ2-7; D gene uncertain. This CDR3 contains 12 residues. V was trimmed by 3 bases and J by 2 bases, leaving 5 bases between them. Germline-derived CDR1 and CDR2 are MNHEY and SVGEGT. Here the CDR3 reads CASSYFTYEQYF. In nucleotides, the CDR3 is TGTGCCAGCAGTTATTTCACCTACGAGCAGTACTTC.

J is TRBJ2-3 and V is TRBV7-3, with D perhaps matching TRBD1 or TRBD2 (6 bases each). Trimming removed 8 bases from V and 3 bases from J, with 15 bases in between. This CDR3 is 14 amino acids long. Germline CDR1 is SGHTA and CDR2 is FQGTGA. CDR3 residues: CASGWGARTDTQYF. The CDR3, as DNA: TGTGCCAGCGGCTGGGGGGCCCGGACAGATACGCAGTATTTT.

The J gene is TRBJ1-1, the V gene TRBV5-1; the D gene is possibly TRBD1 (5 bases). Trimming removed 6 bases at V and 0 bases at J, with 15 bases between. Germline V CDR1 and CDR2: SGHRS, YFSETQ. The CDR3 has 15 amino acids. CDR3 DNA: TGCGCCAGCACCCCCGCCGGGGGGTTGAACACTGAAGCTTTCTTT. Its protein is CASTPAGGLNTEAFF.

V gene TRBV12-3 or TRBV12-4 combines with J gene TRBJ2-1; 15 positions agree with TRBD2. The CDR3 spans 15 residues. With V trimmed by 4 bases and J by 8 bases, 3 bases remained unmatched. CDR3 residues: CASSSGLAGGHEQFF. For the CDR3, the DNA is TGTGCCAGCAGTTCGGGACTAGCGGGGGGACATGAGCAGTTCTTC.

This clonotype was seen only a few times. The chain links TRBV10-3 to TRBJ2-1; TRBD2 is a possible D gene (5 bases). CDR3 length: 15 residues. The V gene lost 10 bases and the J gene lost 1 base, with 17 bases spanning the gap. Germline V gene data show CDR1 as ENHRY and CDR2 as SYGVKD. The CDR3 protein is CATHGVWGSYNEQFF. The CDR3 region has the DNA TGTGCCACCCACGGGGTTTGGGGATCCTACAATGAGCAGTTCTTC.